These 27 T cell receptor beta chains originate from one sample sequenced in a study of T cell changes during pregnancy in multiple sclerosis. Some clones are missing from TCRdb's copy, which holds only in-frame ones; the method was immunoSEQ multiplex PCR. The repertoire has about 39,000 clones, 80% to 95% of them found once; the top ten carry about 2.1%. Here the sequenced sample was CD4+ T cells from peripheral blood mononuclear cells, taken after pregnancy. All receptors derive from a female donor in good health, enrolled as a control in a pregnancy study.

The chain carries TRBV6-6 and TRBJ1-5; TRBD1 aligns across 8 bases. Germline loops: CDR1 MNHNY, CDR2 SVGAGI (reference sequence). V gave up 7 bases and J gave up 7 bases; unmatched junction bases: 9. The CDR3 runs 14 residues. CDR3: CASTGQGRGQPQHF. DNA for the CDR3: TGTGCCAGCACCGGACAGGGAAGAGGCCAGCCCCAGCATTTT.

This clone occurred once. The rearrangement uses TRBV9 and TRBJ2-2; D might be TRBD2 (7 bases). Germline V gene data show CDR1 as SGDLS and CDR2 as YYNGEE. V lost 3 bases and J 4 bases, leaving 13 bases between the germline ends. The CDR3 runs to 15 residues. CDR3 DNA sequence: TGTGCCAGCAGCGAGGCGGGGGCGGGCACCGGGGAGCTGTTTTTT. This codes for CASSEAGAGTGELFF.

The CDR3 DNA follows: TGTGCCAGCAGTTATAAGGGGTCCCTTAACAATGAGCAGTTCTTC. Protein: CASSYKGSLNNEQFF. The chain employs TRBV6-6 and TRBJ2-1, with D maybe TRBD1 (5 bases). Between the trimmed V and J ends, which lost 3 bases and 5 bases, there was a span of 14 bases. The CDR3 loop spans 15 amino acids. CDR1 is MNHNY, CDR2 SVGAGI, per germline (reference sequence).

CDR3 DNA sequence: TGTGCCAGTAGCTTACAGGGTCATTATTACGAGCAGTACTTC. Translated, it gives CASSLQGHYYEQYF. The chain uses TRBV19 and TRBJ2-7; D may be TRBD1 (6 bases). Germline CDR1 is LNHDA and CDR2 is SQIVND (reference sequence). The CDR3 extends over 14 amino acids. V lost 6 bases to trimming and J lost 4 bases, with 16 bases between them.

The rearrangement links TRBV5-8 to TRBJ1-5; TRBD1 matches 10 bases. This CDR3 has 17 residues. Germline V gene lookup returns CDR1 SGHTS and CDR2 YDEGEE. Losses at the gene ends were 7 bases for V and 0 bases for J; bases not matched to a gene: 10. The CDR3, as DNA: TGTGCCAGCGGGGGAGGACAGGGGGGCGTTAGCAATCAGCCCCAGCATTTT. The encoded protein is CASGGGQGGVSNQPQHF.

This clone was observed a few times. This sequence joins TRBV10-3 and TRBJ2-7, with D unclear. The CDR3 covers 10 residues. The germline V gene has CDR1 ENHRY and CDR2 SYGVKD. CDR3 DNA sequence: TGTGCGCAACGCAGCTACGAGCAGTACTTC. As protein: CAQRSYEQYF.

The genes are TRBV18 and TRBJ1-4; maybe TRBD1 (5 bases). This CDR3 has 14 amino acids. Trimming left V 6 bases short and J 7 bases short, with 15 bases between. CDR1 and CDR2 (germline): KGHSH, LQKENI. The CDR3 coding sequence is TGTGCCAGCTCCCCGAGCAAGGGGATTGAAAAACTGTTTTTT. It encodes CASSPSKGIEKLFF.

This clone was observed once. The chain combines TRBV18 with TRBJ1-3, with 10 bases lining up with TRBD1. This CDR3 is 14 amino acids long. Per germline, CDR1 KGHSH and CDR2 LQKENI. Trimming cost V 3 bases and J 8 bases; bases outside gene matches: 4. CDR3 sequence reads: CASSPGQGLYTIYF. In nucleotides, the CDR3 is TGTGCCAGCTCACCGGGACAGGGGCTATACACCATATATTTT.

The rearrangement links TRBV4-2 to TRBJ2-5, with 10 bases matching TRBD2. The trim removed 0 bases at V and 4 bases at J, leaving 8 bases unmatched. In germline, CDR1 is LGHNA, CDR2 YNFKEQ. CDR3 length: 17 amino acids. The CDR3 is CASSQDRSASGRETQYF. In DNA form, the CDR3 reads TGTGCCAGCAGCCAAGATCGGTCCGCTAGCGGGAGAGAGACCCAGTACTTC.

The J gene is TRBJ2-1, the V gene TRBV27, with unresolved D. The CDR3 has 17 amino acids. Per germline, CDR1 MNHEY and CDR2 SMNVEV (reference sequence). V was shortened by 2 bases and J by 0 bases, with 14 bases between the two germline ends. The CDR3 DNA reads TGTGCCAGCAGTTTAACCCTAGAAGTGGCCTCCTACAATGAGCAGTTCTTC. Translating it yields CASSLTLEVASYNEQFF.

The V call is TRBV7-6, the J call TRBJ2-5, with D hard to call. The CDR3 is 15 amino acids. Trimming removed 2 bases from V and 2 bases from J, with 12 bases in between. Looked up from germline, CDR1 is SGHVS and CDR2 is FNYEAQ. The CDR3 DNA sequence: TGTGCCAGCAGCTTATTAAGTGGGCCGCAAGAGACCCAGTACTTC. Translated: CASSLLSGPQETQYF.

V usage is TRBV29-1 and J usage is TRBJ2-7; perhaps TRBD2 as D (6 bases). CDR3 length: 13 residues. Trimming removed 5 bases at V and 0 bases at J, with 11 bases between. CDR1 and CDR2 (germline): SQVTM, ANQGSEA. This CDR3 is CSVRSSGSYEQYF. The CDR3 nucleotides are TGCAGCGTTCGGAGTAGCGGCTCCTACGAGCAGTACTTC.

V and J are TRBV19 and TRBJ2-1, with 8 bases identical to TRBD1. The CDR3 loop spans 17 amino acids. CDR1 is LNHDA and CDR2 is SQIVND in the germline V gene (reference sequence). J lost 6 bases, V lost 4 bases, and 14 bases had no gene match. The CDR3 region is CASSRRRGQAASNEQFF. The CDR3 DNA sequence: TGTGCCAGTAGTAGAAGAAGGGGACAGGCCGCCTCCAATGAGCAGTTCTTC.

The chain links TRBV4-3 to TRBJ1-4; D call uncertain. The germline gives CDR1 LGHNA, CDR2 YSLEER. V lost 4 bases to trimming and J lost 0 bases, with 9 bases between them. The CDR3 extends over 15 amino acids. The CDR3 loop reads CASSRVLATNEKLFF. The CDR3 nucleotides read TGCGCCAGCAGCCGAGTTTTGGCAACTAATGAAAAACTGTTTTTT.

This chain joins TRBV5-1 and TRBJ2-7, with 10 bases matching TRBD2. Looked up from germline, CDR1 is SGHRS and CDR2 is YFSETQ. The CDR3 length is 15 residues. Trimming cost V 0 bases and J 5 bases; bases outside gene matches: 5. CDR3 DNA: TGCGCCAGCAGCTTGGAGCTAGCGGGGGTCAACGAGCAGTACTTC. The encoded protein is CASSLELAGVNEQYF.

The gene calls are TRBV28 and TRBJ2-5, with D perhaps TRBD2 (6 bases). CDR1 and CDR2 (germline): MDHEN, SYDVKM. Trimming stripped 4 bases from V and 7 bases from J, with 10 bases between. The CDR3 covers 12 residues. For the CDR3, the DNA is TGTGCCAGCAGTTCCACGGGGGTGACCCAGTACTTC. Its translation is CASSSTGVTQYF.

This chain links TRBV2 with TRBJ1-6, with a weak D call TRBD1 (6 bases). Germline assignment: CDR1 SNHLY and CDR2 FYNNEI. This CDR3 has 14 amino acids. The V and J ends lost 5 bases and 7 bases respectively, with 12 bases between them. CDR3 region: CASSSPGQNSPLHF. The DNA for the CDR3 is TGTGCCAGCAGTTCCCCGGGACAAAATTCACCCCTCCACTTT.

V gene TRBV7-9 combines with J gene TRBJ2-7; TRBD1 might be the D (5 bases). The CDR3 has 17 residues. The germline gives CDR1 SEHNR, CDR2 FQNEAQ (reference sequence). The V and J ends lost 1 base and 3 bases respectively, with 19 bases between them. This CDR3 reads CASSLGVVRERHYEQYF. The CDR3 DNA follows: TGTGCCAGCAGCTTAGGTGTAGTCAGGGAACGGCACTACGAGCAGTACTTC.

This rearrangement joins TRBV29-1 to TRBJ1-3, with 7 bases matching TRBD1. The junction had 2 bases not matched to a gene; V was cut back by 6 bases and J by 0 bases. The CDR3 loop spans 13 amino acids. The germline V gene encodes CDR1 SQVTM and CDR2 ANQGSEA. The DNA for the CDR3 is TGCAGCGTACAGGGGTTCTCTGGAAACACCATATATTTT. The encoded protein is CSVQGFSGNTIYF. Together with reference TRBV29-1 and TRBJ1-3, the CDR3 gives the full variable domain: SAVISQKPSRDICQRGTSLTIQCQVDSQVTMMFWYRQQPGQSLTLIATANQGSEATYESGFVIDKFPISRPNLTFSTLTVSNMSPEDSSIYLCSVQGFSGNTIYFGEGSWLTVV.

J is TRBJ2-7 and V is TRBV20-1, with D uncertain. Germline assignment: CDR1 DFQATT and CDR2 SNEGSKA (reference sequence). CDR3 length: 11 residues. Between the trimmed V and J ends, which lost 5 bases and 7 bases, there was a span of 12 bases. The CDR3 sequence: CSAPLGVEQYF. The DNA of the CDR3 is TGCAGTGCTCCCCTGGGCGTGGAGCAGTACTTC.

The chain joins TRBV5-1 to TRBJ2-7; 11 bases map to TRBD1. Germline V gene lookup returns CDR1 SGHRS and CDR2 YFSETQ. With 4 bases clipped from V and 7 bases from J, the junction kept 7 bases outside the gene matches. The CDR3 totals 14 residues. CDR3 in DNA: TGCGCCAGCAGCGGGGACAGGGGGTCGGTAGAGCAGTACTTC. Residues: CASSGDRGSVEQYF.

This chain connects TRBV4-1 to TRBJ1-1; 7 bases line up with TRBD1. This CDR3 comprises 18 residues. J lost 10 bases, V lost 0 bases, and 20 bases had no gene match. Germline CDR1 MGHRA, CDR2 YSYEKL. CDR3 nucleotides: TGCGCCAGCAGCCAAGATCTTGGTGGGTACAGGGGCTTTGGTGGAGCTTTCTTT. It yields the protein CASSQDLGGYRGFGGAFF.

The chain combines TRBV27 with TRBJ1-1; 8 bases are a match to TRBD1. The germline V gene encodes CDR1 MNHEY and CDR2 SMNVEV (reference sequence). CDR3 length: 14 residues. V trimming: 9 bases; J trimming: 10 bases; junction bases outside the gene matches: 16. DNA for the CDR3: TGTGCCAGTCGGAGGACAGGGTTGGTGATTTCAGCTTTCTTT. Its protein is CASRRTGLVISAFF.

This chain links TRBV2 with TRBJ1-6; possible D gene TRBD1, 5 bases. Trimming pared 0 bases from V and 11 bases from J, leaving 11 bases between. This CDR3 has 14 residues. The germline gives CDR1 SNHLY, CDR2 FYNNEI. CDR3 loop: CASSEAGAATPLHF. Written as DNA, the CDR3 is TGTGCCAGCAGTGAAGCTGGGGCCGCCACACCCCTCCACTTT.

The chain employs TRBV6-5 and TRBJ2-7; 7 bases map to TRBD1. The CDR3 has 14 amino acids. CDR1 is MNHEY, CDR2 SVGAGI, per germline. V trimming: 6 bases; J trimming: 2 bases; junction bases outside the gene matches: 7. The CDR3 sequence is CASSQYRGPYEQYF. Written as DNA, the CDR3 is TGTGCCAGCAGCCAATACAGGGGACCCTACGAGCAGTACTTC.

This chain connects TRBV2 to TRBJ1-2; 11 bases fit TRBD1. This CDR3 is built from 14 residues. J gave up 8 bases and V 5 bases, and 7 bases lay outside the gene matches. Germline V gene lookup returns CDR1 SNHLY and CDR2 FYNNEI. The CDR3 DNA reads TGTGCCAGCAGTCTCCGGACAGGGGGCGGGGGCTACACCTTC. Its protein product is CASSLRTGGGGYTF.

The CDR3 DNA reads TGTGCCAGCAGCAAGCGGGAAGGGGCCGGGGAGCTGTTTTTT. It yields the protein CASSKREGAGELFF. The chain employs TRBV21-1 and TRBJ2-2; the table assigns TRBD2, which was not confirmed against the DNA. TRBV21-1 is shown as a pseudogene. CDR3 size: 14 residues.